This note documents a single T cell receptor (beta chain) sequence. A few counts support this clone. The antigen it binds to is not known. Per-nucleotide qualities are absent, and no much larger clonotype sits a single base away. Its CDR3 holds 15 amino acids, cysteine through phenylalanine. The entry retains the CDR3 DNA only, 45 bases that are in frame from base 1. According to the germline V gene, CDR1 reads MDHEN and CDR2 reads SYDVKM. Trimming costs V 3 bases and J 5 bases, and their ends lie 16 bases apart. TCR CDR3 regions were amplified from genomic DNA by multiplex PCR using the deep immunoSEQ assay. Extracted genomic DNA from each cell subset was spread evenly across all wells of several immunoSEQ 96-well plates, with each plate serving as a replicate. Each replicate PCR for unsorted PBMC received roughly 300 ng genomic DNA, equal to about 30,000 T cell genomes. Unsorted PBMC genomic DNA was sequenced across ten immunoSEQ deep assay plates. The purified libraries were quantified using a Qubit 3.0 fluorometer, sized with a Bioanalyzer 2100, and then quantified again using the KAPA Library Quantification kit. Every immunoSEQ 96-well plate was sequenced on a dedicated single-read 150-cycle Illumina NextSeq 550 flow cell. Turning to the authors' computational methods: Because the immunoSEQ output included only junctional sequences and no quality scores, the filtering could not be the same as the filtering used for full-length reads. To assign V/J genes and CDR3, sequences were annotated using PyIR, a Python wrapper for IgBLAST v1.9, with IMGT germline references. Reads were removed for weak V/J assignments (E-value above 1e-6), missing CDR3, stop codons, out-of-frame junctions, or ambiguous translated residues. V3J clonotypes were defined as sequences sharing the same inferred V gene, J gene, and CDR3 amino acid sequence. Percentage overlap between repertoires was calculated by dividing the number of shared unique clonotypes by the size of the smaller repertoire. Repertoire richness was assessed with RTK rarefaction, the Chao1 estimator, and Recon v2.1 estimates of unobserved clonotypes. Not all clones reach the TCRdb copy of this immuneACCESS table, which keeps in-frame sequences only. Checked studies attribute under half of the gap to unresolved V genes and leave the rest unexplained. For V, J and clone size, that table is used; D and trimming come from the DNA. The sample table lists 450,000 to 500,000 clones, roughly 80% of them with a count of one. The top ten clones comprise approximately 11% of the sample.

Donors were healthy HIV-negative adults with no recently reported acute infections or vaccinations. All donors were Caucasian adults living in Nashville, Tennessee, USA. For unsorted samples, 84 million or so PBMCs were counted, and genomic DNA was extracted using the QIAamp DNA Blood Mini kit. Blood was collected by leukapheresis, and PBMCs were isolated by Ficoll-Histopaque density gradient centrifugation and then cryopreserved in liquid nitrogen vapor phase. This specimen belongs to a study of shared clonotypes between healthy human individuals (dated by TCRdb to the early 2020s). Concerning the study at large: Two women and a few men aged 18 to 49 years were included in the cohort. To estimate repertoire size and how much clonotypes are shared between individuals, the study performed deep sequencing of blood TCR repertoires from roughly five healthy adults. Different laboratories and diverse techniques were used to prepare libraries and sequence TCR repertoires, to increase sequencing depth and limit assay-specific biases. Leukapheresis yielded between about 0.94 and 9 billion PBMCs per donor. Here is what the overall study found, with its caveats: Because the study included only a small number of donors, the genetic and exposure-history diversity represented was limited. Sampling was restricted to blood, and TCR repertoires in tissues likely differ from the TCR repertoires found in blood. Based on pairwise subsampling, the degree of clonotype sharing among donors was expected to be affected by sequencing depth.

In this chain, TRBV28 is recombined with TRBJ1-2; the D gene is unclear. The sequence derives from a woman between 40 and 55 years old in good health. Some clones in this sample may be carry-over from other donors' samples. The sequenced sample consisted of PBMCs. The DNA sequence reads TGTGCCAGCAGTTTTTCTTTAGGGCTGGAGTATGGCTACACCTTC. This encodes CASSFSLGLEYGYTF.